The 19 T cell receptor beta chains in this list originate from one sample, sequenced in a study of CD8 T cells in ankylosing spondylitis. TCRdb itself ran the 5' RACE reads through MiXCR, one entry per CDR3 protein. The sample has 150,000 to 200,000 distinct CDR3 sequences, over 10% seen once. The sequenced material came from blood, either unsorted or a sorted T cell fraction (not recorded which). Source of these receptors: a female donor with ankylosing spondylitis or in good health (not recorded which).

This clonotype has ten or more counts. The rearrangement links TRBV12-3 or TRBV12-4 to TRBJ2-5; 7 bases align to TRBD2. The CDR3 is 16 amino acids. Trimming removed 4 bases from V and 4 bases from J; junction bases left unmatched: 12. CDR3 DNA sequence: TGTGCCAGCAGTTCCTCGATGGGAGGGTATGGAGAGACCCAGTACTTC. It is translated as CASSSSMGGYGETQYF.

J is TRBJ1-5 and V is TRBV5-5; D gene uncertain. This CDR3 is 15 amino acids long. Trimming stripped 1 base from V and 3 bases from J, with 11 bases between. Germline assignment: CDR1 SGHKS and CDR2 YYEKEE (reference sequence). CDR3 in amino acids: CASSLLAGTNQPQHF. The DNA for the CDR3 is TGTGCCAGCAGCTTGTTGGCAGGAACCAATCAGCCCCAGCATTTT.

As regards this clonotype: A much larger clonotype is one base distant, so this may be a read error. The chain combines TRBV28 with TRBJ1-2; 8 bases align to TRBD1. J gave up 4 bases and V 6 bases, and 13 bases lay outside the gene matches. There are 16 residues in the CDR3. Germline V CDR1 and CDR2: MDHEN, SYDVKM. The CDR3 nucleotides read TGTGCCAGCAGACCTGTCAGGGGACAGGCACTCTATGGCTACACCTTC. Its translation is CASRPVRGQALYGYTF.

At least ten counts were recorded for this clonotype. The rearrangement uses TRBV29-1 and TRBJ2-3; no definite D call. The CDR3 consists of 13 residues. Germline V CDR1 and CDR2: SQVTM, ANQGSEA. V dropped 6 bases and J dropped 4 bases, with 14 bases sitting between them. The CDR3 sequence is CSVASLGADTQYF. The CDR3 nucleotides read TGCAGCGTCGCTTCCCTTGGGGCAGATACGCAGTATTTT.

This clonotype was counted only a few times. V gene TRBV3-1 combines with J gene TRBJ2-6; D unclear. CDR3 size: 13 residues. Germline CDR1 and CDR2: LGHDT and YNNKEL (reference sequence). Trimming took 3 bases from V and 3 from J, leaving 3 bases between them. DNA of the CDR3: TGTGCCAGCAGCCAGTATGGGGCCAACGTCCTGACTTTC. Translating it yields CASSQYGANVLTF.

This clonotype was detected ten times or more. The chain combines TRBV6-5 with TRBJ1-5, with D possibly matching TRBD1 (5 bases). The V gene's germline CDR1 is MNHEY and CDR2 SVGAGI. Trimming took 4 bases from V and 1 from J, leaving 11 bases between them. CDR3 length equals 15 residues. CDR3: CASSLGHASNQPQHF. The CDR3 bases are TGTGCCAGCAGTTTAGGACACGCCAGCAATCAGCCCCAGCATTTT.

The J gene is TRBJ2-7, the V gene TRBV10-3; D tentatively fits TRBD1 or TRBD2 (5 bases each). From germline, CDR1 is ENHRY and CDR2 SYGVKD. V was trimmed by 10 bases and J by 2 bases, leaving 24 bases between them. The CDR3 runs to 16 residues. The CDR3 sequence is CATDPGPQSNTYEQYF. The CDR3 DNA sequence: TGTGCCACCGACCCGGGACCCCAAAGTAACACCTACGAGCAGTACTTC.

This clonotype was counted many times. The chain recombines TRBV7-2 with TRBJ2-4; D possibly corresponds to TRBD2 (5 bases). CDR3 length equals 16 residues. V was pared by 2 bases and J by 3 bases, with 14 bases between. Germline-derived CDR1 and CDR2 are SGHTA and FQGNSA. This CDR3 reads CASSLSAGLSKNIQYF. CDR3 nucleotide sequence: TGTGCCAGCAGCTTAAGCGCTGGACTTAGCAAAAACATTCAGTACTTC.

This clonotype has ten or more counts. The chain is built from TRBV27 and TRBJ1-2; TRBD1 aligns across 10 bases. Trimming took 5 bases from V and 2 from J; bases not matched to a gene: 5. The CDR3 sequence is 15 residues long. Germline V gives CDR1 MNHEY, CDR2 SMNVEV (reference sequence). Here the CDR3 reads CASSARTGGNYGYTF. The CDR3 bases are TGTGCCAGCAGTGCGAGGACAGGGGGAAACTATGGCTACACCTTC.

In its sample, this clonotype was seen a few times. The V and J genes are TRBV5-6 and TRBJ2-2; D remains unclear. CDR1 is SGHDT, CDR2 YYEEEE, per germline. V was cut by 4 bases and J by 0 bases, with 13 bases left in between. CDR3 length: 16 amino acids. The CDR3 DNA follows: TGTGCCAGCAGCCGCAGGAGCGTCGCGAACACCGGGGAGCTGTTTTTT. This gives the protein CASSRRSVANTGELFF.

This clonotype was seen many times. This chain's CDR3 is CATSDFRTSDTQYF. CDR3 coding DNA: TGTGCCACCAGTGACTTTCGGACCTCGGATACGCAGTATTTT. The chain combines TRBV24-1 with TRBJ2-3; D is uncertain. Germline V CDR1 and CDR2: KGHDR, SFDVKD. The CDR3 is 14 residues long. Between the trimmed V and J ends, which lost 4 bases and 6 bases, there was a span of 13 bases.

This clonotype was observed a few times. The rearrangement uses TRBV5-1 and TRBJ2-2; D is undetermined. Germline values: CDR1 SGHRS, CDR2 YFSETQ. Between the trimmed V and J ends, which lost 0 bases and 6 bases, there was a span of 6 bases. The CDR3 extends over 13 amino acids. CDR3 in DNA: TGCGCCAGCAGCTTGGAAGGTCCCGGGGAGCTGTTTTTT. Protein: CASSLEGPGELFF.

V usage is TRBV2 and J usage is TRBJ1-1; TRBD1 might be the D (5 bases). V was pared by 6 bases and J by 3 bases, with 17 bases between. Germline V gene lookup returns CDR1 SNHLY and CDR2 FYNNEI. The length of the CDR3 is 15 residues. CDR3 sequence: CASRPQPWGDTEAFF. The CDR3 region has the DNA TGTGCCAGCAGACCACAACCTTGGGGGGACACTGAAGCTTTCTTT. Drawing the rest from reference TRBV2 and TRBJ1-1, the complete variable domain is EPEVTQTPSHQVTQMGQEVILRCVPISNHLYFYWYRQILGQKVEFLVSFYNNEISEKSEIFDDQFSVERPDGSNFTLKIRSTKLEDSAMYFCASRPQPWGDTEAFFGQGTRLTVV.

Many counts were recorded for this clonotype. The rearrangement links TRBV12-3 or TRBV12-4 to TRBJ2-2; no definite D call. Trimming took 8 bases from V and 4 from J, leaving 11 bases between them. The CDR3 spans 13 residues. Written as DNA, the CDR3 is TGTGCCAGCCGAAAAGAAGCCACCGGGGAGCTGTTTTTT. Translating it yields CASRKEATGELFF.

This clonotype was observed a few times. This rearrangement joins TRBV7-9 to TRBJ2-3; 7 bases are shared with TRBD2. The CDR3 contains 16 residues. Germline CDR1 and CDR2: SEHNR and FQNEAQ (reference sequence). The trim removed 3 bases at V and 7 bases at J, leaving 13 bases unmatched. This CDR3 is CASSFPGGPQLNTQYF. The CDR3 nucleotides are TGTGCCAGCAGCTTTCCGGGGGGACCGCAGTTAAATACGCAGTATTTT.

This clonotype was seen at least ten times. The J gene is TRBJ2-3, the V gene TRBV28; no clear D. The CDR3 has 10 residues. Germline lookup yields CDR1 MDHEN and CDR2 SYDVKM. V lost 5 bases, J lost 8 bases, and 5 bases lay in between. The CDR3 DNA reads as TGTGCCAGCAGTCGGATTACGCAGTATTTT. Residues: CASSRITQYF.

There are a few counts of this clonotype. The chain combines TRBV29-1 with TRBJ1-2, with D tentatively TRBD1 (6 bases). The CDR3 totals 13 residues. Germline CDR1 and CDR2: SQVTM and ANQGSEA. V shed 8 bases and J shed 7 bases, with 20 bases lying between them. This CDR3 reads CSTEGGIGGGYTF. The CDR3 coding sequence is TGCAGCACCGAGGGGGGAATAGGGGGTGGCTACACCTTC.

This clonotype was counted at least ten times. The J gene is TRBJ2-7, the V gene TRBV5-4; 8 positions agree with TRBD1. The germline V gene encodes CDR1 SGHNT and CDR2 YYREEE (reference sequence). The CDR3 covers 14 residues. Trimming at V came to 4 bases and at J to 3 bases, leaving 6 bases not matched to a gene. The CDR3 region has the DNA TGTGCCAGCAGCGATCCCGGACAGGGCTACGAGCAGTACTTC. Its protein is CASSDPGQGYEQYF.

The sample holds many counts of this clonotype. J is TRBJ2-2 and V is TRBV12-3 or TRBV12-4; D is unclear. The V end was cut by 3 bases, the J end by 7 bases, with 6 bases between. CDR3 length: 12 amino acids. CDR3 nucleotide sequence: TGTGCCAGCAGTTTCCCCGTCGGGGAGCTGTTTTTT. Residues: CASSFPVGELFF.